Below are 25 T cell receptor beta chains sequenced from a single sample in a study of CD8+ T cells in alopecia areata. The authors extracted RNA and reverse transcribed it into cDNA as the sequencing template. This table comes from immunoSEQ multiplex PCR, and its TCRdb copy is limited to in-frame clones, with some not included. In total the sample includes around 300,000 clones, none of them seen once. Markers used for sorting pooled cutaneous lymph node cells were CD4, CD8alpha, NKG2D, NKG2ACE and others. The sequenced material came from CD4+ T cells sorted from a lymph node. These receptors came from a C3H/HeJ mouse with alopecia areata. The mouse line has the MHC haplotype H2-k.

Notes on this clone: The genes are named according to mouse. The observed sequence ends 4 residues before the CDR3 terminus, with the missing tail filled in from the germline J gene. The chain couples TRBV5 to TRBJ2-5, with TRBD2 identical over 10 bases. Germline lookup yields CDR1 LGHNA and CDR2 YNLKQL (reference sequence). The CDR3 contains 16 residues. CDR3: CASSQPWGGFGDTQYF. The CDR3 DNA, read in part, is TGTGCCAGCAGCCAACCCTGGGGGGGCTTCGGAGAC.

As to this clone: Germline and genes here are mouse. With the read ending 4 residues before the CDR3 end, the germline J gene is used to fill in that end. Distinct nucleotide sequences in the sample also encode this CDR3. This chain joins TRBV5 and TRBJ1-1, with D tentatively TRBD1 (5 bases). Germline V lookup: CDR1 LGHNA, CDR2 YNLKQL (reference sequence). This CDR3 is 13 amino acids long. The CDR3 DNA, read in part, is TGTGCCAGCAGCTCCCAGACAGATACA. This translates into CASSSQTDT. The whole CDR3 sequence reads CASSSQTDTEVFF.

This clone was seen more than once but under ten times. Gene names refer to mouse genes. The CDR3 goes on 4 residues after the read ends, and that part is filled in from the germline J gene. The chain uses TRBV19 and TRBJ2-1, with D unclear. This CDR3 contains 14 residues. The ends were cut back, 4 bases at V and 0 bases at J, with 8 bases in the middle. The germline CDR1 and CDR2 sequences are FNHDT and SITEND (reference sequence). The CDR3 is CASSRLSNYAEQFF. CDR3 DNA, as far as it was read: TGTGCCAGCAGTCGACTTTCTAACTATGCT.

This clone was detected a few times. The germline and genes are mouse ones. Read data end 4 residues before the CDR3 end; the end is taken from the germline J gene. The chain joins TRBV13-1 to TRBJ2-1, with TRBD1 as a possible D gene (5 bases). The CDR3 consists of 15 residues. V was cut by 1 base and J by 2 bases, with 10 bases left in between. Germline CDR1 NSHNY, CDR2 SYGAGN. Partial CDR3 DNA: TGTGCCAGCAGTGATCGTAGGGGTGACTATGCT. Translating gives CASSDRRGDYA. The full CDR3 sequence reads CASSDRRGDYAEQFF.

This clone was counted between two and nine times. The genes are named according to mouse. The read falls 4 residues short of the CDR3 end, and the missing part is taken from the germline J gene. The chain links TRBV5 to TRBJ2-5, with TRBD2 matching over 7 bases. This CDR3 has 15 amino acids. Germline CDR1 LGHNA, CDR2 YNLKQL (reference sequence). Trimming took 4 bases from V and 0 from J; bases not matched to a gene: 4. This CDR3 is CASSPDWVNQDTQYF. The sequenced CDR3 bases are TGTGCCAGCAGCCCCGACTGGGTTAACCAAGAC.

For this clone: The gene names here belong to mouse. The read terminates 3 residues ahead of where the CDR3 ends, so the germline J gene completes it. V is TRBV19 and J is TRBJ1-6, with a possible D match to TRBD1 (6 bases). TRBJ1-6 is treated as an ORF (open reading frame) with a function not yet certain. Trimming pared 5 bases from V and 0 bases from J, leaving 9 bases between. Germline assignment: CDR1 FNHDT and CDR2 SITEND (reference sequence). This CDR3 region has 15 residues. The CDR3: CASRHRVSYNSPLYF. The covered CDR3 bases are TGTGCCAGCAGACACAGGGTTTCCTATAATTCGCCC.

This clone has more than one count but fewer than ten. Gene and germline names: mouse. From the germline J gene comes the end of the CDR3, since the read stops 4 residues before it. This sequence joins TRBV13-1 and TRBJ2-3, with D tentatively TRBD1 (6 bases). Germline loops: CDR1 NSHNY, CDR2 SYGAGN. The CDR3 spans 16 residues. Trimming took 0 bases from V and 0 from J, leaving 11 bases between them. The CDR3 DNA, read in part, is TGTGCCAGCAGTGATGCCCCGGACAGTAGTGCAGAA. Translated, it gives CASSDAPDSSAE. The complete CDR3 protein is CASSDAPDSSAETLYF.

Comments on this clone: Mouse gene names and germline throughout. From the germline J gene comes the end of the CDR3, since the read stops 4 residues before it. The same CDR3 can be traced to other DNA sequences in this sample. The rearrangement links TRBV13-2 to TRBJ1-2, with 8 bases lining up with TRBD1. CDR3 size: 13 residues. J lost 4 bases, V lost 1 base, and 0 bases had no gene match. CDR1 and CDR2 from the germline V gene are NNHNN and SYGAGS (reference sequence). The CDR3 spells CASGDTGGSDYTF. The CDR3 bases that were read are TGTGCCAGCGGTGATACAGGGGGCTCC.

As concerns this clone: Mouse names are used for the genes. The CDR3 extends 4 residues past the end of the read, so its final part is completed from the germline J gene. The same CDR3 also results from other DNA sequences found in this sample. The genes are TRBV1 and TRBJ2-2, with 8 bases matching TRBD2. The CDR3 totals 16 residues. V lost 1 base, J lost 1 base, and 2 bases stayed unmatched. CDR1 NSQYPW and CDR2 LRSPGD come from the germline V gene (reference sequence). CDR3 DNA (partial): TGCACCTGCAGTGCAGGAGGGACTGGAAACACCGGG. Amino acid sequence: CTCSAGGTGNTG. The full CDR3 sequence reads CTCSAGGTGNTGQLYF.

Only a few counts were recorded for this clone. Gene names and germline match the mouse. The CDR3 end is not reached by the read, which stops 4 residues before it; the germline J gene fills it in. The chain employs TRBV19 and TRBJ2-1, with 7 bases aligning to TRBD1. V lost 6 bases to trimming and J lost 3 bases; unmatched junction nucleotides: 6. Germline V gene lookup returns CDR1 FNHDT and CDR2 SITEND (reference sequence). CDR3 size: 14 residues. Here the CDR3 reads CASTQGVSYAEQFF. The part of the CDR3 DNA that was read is TGTGCCAGCACGCAGGGGGTCTCCTATGCT.

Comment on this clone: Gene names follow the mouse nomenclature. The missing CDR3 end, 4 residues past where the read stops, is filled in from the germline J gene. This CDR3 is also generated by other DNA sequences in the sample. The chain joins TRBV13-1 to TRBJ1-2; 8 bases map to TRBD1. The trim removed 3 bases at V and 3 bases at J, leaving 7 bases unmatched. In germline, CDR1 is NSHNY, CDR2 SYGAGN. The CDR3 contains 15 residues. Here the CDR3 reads CASSASTGADSDYTF. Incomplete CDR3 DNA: TGTGCCAGCAGTGCCTCGACAGGGGCAGACTCC.

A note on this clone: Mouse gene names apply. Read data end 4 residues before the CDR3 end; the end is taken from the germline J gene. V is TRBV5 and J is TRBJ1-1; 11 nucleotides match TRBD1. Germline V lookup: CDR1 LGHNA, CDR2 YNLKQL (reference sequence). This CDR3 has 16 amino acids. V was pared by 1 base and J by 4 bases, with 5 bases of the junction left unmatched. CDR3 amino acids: CASSQGTGGAGTEVFF. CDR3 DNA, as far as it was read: TGTGCCAGCAGCCAAGGGACAGGGGGCGCAGGCACA.

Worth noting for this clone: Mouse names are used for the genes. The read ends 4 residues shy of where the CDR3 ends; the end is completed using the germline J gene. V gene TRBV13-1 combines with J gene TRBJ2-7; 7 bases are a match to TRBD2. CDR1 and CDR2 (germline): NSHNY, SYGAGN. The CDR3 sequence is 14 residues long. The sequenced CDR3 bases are TGTGCCAGCAGTGATACTGGGGCCCTATAT. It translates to CASSDTGALY. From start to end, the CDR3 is CASSDTGALYEQYF.

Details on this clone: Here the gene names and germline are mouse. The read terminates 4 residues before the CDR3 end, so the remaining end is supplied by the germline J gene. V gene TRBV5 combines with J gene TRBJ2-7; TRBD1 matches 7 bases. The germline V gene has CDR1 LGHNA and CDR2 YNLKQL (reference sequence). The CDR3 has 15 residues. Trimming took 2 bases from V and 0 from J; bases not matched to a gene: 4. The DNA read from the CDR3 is TGTGCCAGCAGCCAAAAACAGGGGAGCTCCTAT. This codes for CASSQKQGSSY. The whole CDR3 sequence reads CASSQKQGSSYEQYF.

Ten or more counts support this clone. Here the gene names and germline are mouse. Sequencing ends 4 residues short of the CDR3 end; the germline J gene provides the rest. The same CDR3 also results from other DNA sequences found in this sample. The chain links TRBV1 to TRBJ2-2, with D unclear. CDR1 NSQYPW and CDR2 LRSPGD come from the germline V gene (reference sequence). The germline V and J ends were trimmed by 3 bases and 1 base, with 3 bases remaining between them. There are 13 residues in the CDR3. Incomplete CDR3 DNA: TGCACCTGCAGTGCGCAAAACACCGGG. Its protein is CTCSAQNTG. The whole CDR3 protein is CTCSAQNTGQLYF.

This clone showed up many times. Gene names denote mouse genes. The part of the CDR3 DNA that was read is TGTGCTAGCAGTAGACGACAGTATGCT. Its protein product is CASSRRQYA. The whole CDR3 protein reads CASSRRQYAEQFF. J is TRBJ2-1 and V is TRBV17; the D gene is possibly TRBD1 (5 bases). Sequencing ends 4 residues short of the CDR3 end; the germline J gene provides the rest. The length of the CDR3 is 13 residues. Germline values: CDR1 MNHDT, CDR2 YYDKIL. Deletions cut 2 bases from V and 4 bases from J, with 6 bases between.

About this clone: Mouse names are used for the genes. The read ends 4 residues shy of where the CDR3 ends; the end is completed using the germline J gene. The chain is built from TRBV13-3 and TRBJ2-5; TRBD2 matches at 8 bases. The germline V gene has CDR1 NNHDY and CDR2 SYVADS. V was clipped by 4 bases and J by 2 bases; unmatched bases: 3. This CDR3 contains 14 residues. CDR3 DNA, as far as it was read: TGTGCCAGCAGTCGGGGGGGCGGCCAAGAC. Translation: CASSRGGGQD. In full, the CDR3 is CASSRGGGQDTQYF.

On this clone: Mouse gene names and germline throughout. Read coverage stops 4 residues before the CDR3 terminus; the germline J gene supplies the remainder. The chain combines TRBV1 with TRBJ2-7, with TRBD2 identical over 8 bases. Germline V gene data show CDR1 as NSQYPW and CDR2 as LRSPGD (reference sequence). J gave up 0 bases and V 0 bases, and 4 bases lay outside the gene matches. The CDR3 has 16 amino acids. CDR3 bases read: TGCACCTGCAGTGCAGAAAGGGGGGGGCGCTCCTAT. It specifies CTCSAERGGRSY. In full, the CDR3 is CTCSAERGGRSYEQYF.

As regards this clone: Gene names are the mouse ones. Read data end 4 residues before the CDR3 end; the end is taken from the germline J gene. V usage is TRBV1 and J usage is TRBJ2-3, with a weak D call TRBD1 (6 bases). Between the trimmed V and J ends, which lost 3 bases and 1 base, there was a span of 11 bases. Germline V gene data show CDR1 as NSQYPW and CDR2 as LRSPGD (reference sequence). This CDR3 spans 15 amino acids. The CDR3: CTCSATQGGAETLYF. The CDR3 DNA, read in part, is TGCACCTGCAGTGCTACACAGGGTGGTGCAGAA.

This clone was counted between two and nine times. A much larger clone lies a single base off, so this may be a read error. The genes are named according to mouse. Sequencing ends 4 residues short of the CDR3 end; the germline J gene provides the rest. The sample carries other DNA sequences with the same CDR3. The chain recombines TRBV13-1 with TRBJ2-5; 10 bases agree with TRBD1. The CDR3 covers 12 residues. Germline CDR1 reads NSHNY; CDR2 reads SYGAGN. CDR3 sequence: CASRDRGDTQYF. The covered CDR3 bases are TGTGCCAGCCGGGACAGGGGTGAC.

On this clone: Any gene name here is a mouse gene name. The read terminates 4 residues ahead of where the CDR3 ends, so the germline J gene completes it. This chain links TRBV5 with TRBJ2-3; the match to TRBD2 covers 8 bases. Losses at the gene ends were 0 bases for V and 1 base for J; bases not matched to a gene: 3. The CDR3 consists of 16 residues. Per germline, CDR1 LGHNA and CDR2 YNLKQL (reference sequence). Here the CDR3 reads CASSQDGGDGAETLYF. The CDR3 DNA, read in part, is TGTGCCAGCAGCCAAGATGGGGGGGATGGTGCAGAA.

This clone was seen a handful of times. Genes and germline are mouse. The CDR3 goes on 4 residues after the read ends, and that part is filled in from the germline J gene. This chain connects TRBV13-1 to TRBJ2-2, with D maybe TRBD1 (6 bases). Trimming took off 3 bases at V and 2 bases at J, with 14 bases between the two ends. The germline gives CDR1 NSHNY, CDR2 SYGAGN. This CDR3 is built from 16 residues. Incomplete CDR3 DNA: TGTGCCAGCAGTGTCCTCAGGGGAGGGAACACCGGG. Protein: CASSVLRGGNTG. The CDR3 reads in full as CASSVLRGGNTGQLYF.

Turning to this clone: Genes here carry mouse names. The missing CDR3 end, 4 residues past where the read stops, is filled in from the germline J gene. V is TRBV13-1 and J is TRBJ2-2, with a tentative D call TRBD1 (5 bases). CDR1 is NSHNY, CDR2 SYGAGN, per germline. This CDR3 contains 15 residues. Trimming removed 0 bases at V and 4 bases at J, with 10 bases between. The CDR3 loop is CASSDAGSGTGQLYF. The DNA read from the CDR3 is TGTGCCAGCAGTGATGCAGGGTCGGGCACCGGG.

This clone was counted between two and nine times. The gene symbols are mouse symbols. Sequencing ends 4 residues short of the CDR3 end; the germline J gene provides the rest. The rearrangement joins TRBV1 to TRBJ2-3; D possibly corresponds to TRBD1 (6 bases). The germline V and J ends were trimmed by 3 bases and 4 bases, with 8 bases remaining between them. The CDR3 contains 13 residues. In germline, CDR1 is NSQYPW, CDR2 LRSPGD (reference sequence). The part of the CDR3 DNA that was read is TGCACCTGCAGTGCGGGACATCCAGAA. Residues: CTCSAGHPE. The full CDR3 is CTCSAGHPETLYF.

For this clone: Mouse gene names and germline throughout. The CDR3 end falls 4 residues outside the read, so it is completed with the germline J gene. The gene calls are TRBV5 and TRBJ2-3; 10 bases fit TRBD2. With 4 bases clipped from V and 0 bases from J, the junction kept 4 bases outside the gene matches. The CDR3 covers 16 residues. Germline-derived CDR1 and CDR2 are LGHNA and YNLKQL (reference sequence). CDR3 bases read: TGTGCCAGCAGCCTCGGACTGGGGGCTAGTGCAGAA. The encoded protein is CASSLGLGASAE. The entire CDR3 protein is CASSLGLGASAETLYF.